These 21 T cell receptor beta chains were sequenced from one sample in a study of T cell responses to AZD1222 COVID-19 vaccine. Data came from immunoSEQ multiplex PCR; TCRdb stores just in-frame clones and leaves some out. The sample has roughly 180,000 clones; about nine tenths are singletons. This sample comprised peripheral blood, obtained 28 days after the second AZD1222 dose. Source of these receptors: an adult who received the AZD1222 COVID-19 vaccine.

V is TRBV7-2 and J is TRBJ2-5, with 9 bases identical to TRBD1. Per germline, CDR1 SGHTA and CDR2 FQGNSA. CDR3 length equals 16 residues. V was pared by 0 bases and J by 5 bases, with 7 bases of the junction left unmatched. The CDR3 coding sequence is TGTGCCAGCAGCTTAGCCGCCGGGACAGGGTGGGAGACCCAGTACTTC. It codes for CASSLAAGTGWETQYF.

CDR3 coding DNA: TGTGCCAGCAGTTTATCCCCCACGGCACCCCTCCACTTT. Amino acids: CASSLSPTAPLHF. V and J are TRBV12-3 or TRBV12-4 and TRBJ1-6, with no clear D. CDR3 size: 13 residues. V was shortened by 2 bases and J by 11 bases, with 10 bases between the two germline ends.

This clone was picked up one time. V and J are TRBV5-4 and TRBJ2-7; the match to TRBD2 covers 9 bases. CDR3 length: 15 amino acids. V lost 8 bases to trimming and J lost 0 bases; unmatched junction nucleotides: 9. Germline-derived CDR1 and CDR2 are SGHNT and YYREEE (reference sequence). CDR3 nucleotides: TGTGCCAGTGGCGGGGGGGCGACCTCCTCCTACGAGCAGTACTTC. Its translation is CASGGGATSSYEQYF.

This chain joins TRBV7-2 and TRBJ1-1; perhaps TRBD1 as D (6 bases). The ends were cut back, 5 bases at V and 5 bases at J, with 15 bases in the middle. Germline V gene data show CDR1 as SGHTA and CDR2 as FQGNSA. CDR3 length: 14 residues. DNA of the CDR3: TGTGCCAGCAGCACCCCGGGGGCGCGAACTGAAGCTTTCTTT. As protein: CASSTPGARTEAFF.

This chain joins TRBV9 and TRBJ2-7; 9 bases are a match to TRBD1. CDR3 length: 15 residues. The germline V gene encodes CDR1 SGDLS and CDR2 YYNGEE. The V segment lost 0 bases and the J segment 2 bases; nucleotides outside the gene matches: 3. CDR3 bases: TGTGCCAGCAGCGTAGGACAGGGGGGACCCTACGAGCAGTACTTC. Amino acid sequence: CASSVGQGGPYEQYF. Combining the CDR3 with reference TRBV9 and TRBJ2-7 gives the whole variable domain DSGVTQTPKHLITATGQRVTLRCSPRSGDLSVYWYQQSLDQGLQFLIQYYNGEERAKGNILERFSAQQFPDLHSELNLSSLELGDSALYFCASSVGQGGPYEQYFGPGTRLTVT.

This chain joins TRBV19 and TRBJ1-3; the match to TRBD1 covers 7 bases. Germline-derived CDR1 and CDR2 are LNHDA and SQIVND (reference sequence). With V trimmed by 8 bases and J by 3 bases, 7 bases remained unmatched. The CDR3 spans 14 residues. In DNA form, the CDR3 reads TGTGCCAGTGGTCAGACAGGGAATGGAAACACCATATATTTT. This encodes CASGQTGNGNTIYF.

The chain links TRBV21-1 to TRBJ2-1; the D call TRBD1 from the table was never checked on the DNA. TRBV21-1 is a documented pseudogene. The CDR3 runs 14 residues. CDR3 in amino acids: CASSKQGLGNEQFF. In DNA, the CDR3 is TGTGCCAGCAGCAAACAGGGATTGGGGAATGAGCAGTTCTTC.

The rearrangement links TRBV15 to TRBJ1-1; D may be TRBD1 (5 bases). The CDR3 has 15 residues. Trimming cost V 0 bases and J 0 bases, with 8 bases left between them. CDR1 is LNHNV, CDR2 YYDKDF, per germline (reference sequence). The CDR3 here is CATSRDRGLNTEAFF. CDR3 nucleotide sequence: TGTGCCACCAGCAGAGATCGGGGCTTGAACACTGAAGCTTTCTTT.

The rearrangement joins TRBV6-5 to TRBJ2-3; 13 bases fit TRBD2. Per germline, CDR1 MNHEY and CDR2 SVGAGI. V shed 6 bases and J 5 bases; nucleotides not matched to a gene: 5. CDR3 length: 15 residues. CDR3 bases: TGTGCCAGCAGCTCCGGGACTAGCGGGAAAGATACGCAGTATTTT. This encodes CASSSGTSGKDTQYF.

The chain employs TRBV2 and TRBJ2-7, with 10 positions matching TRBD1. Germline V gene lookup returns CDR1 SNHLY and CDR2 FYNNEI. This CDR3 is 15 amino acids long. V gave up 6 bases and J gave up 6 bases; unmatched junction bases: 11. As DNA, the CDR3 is TGTGCCAGCAGGCAAACCGGGACAGGGGCCTCCGAGCAGTACTTC. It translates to CASRQTGTGASEQYF.

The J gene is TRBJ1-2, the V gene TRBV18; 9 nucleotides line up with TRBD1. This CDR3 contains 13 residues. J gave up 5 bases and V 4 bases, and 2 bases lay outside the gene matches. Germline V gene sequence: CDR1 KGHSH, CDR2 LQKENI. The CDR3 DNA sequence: TGTGCCAGCTCACAAGGACAGGGGTATGGCTACACCTTC. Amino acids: CASSQGQGYGYTF.

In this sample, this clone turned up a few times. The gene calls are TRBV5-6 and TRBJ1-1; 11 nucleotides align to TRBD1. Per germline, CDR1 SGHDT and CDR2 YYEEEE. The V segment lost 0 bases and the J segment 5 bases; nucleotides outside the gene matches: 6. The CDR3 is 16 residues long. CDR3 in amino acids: CASSLVRTGGATEAFF. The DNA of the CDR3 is TGTGCCAGCAGCTTGGTTAGGACAGGGGGCGCGACTGAAGCTTTCTTT. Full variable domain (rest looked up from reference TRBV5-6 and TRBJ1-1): DAGVTQSPTHLIKTRGQQVTLRCSPKSGHDTVSWYQQALGQGPQFIFQYYEEEERQRGNFPDRFSGHQFPNYSSELNVNALLLGDSALYLCASSLVRTGGATEAFFGQGTRLTVV.

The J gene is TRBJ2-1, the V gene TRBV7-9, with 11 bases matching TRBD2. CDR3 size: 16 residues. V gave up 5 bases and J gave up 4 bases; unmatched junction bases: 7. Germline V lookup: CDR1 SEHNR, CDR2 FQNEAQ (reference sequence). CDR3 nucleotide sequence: TGTGCCAGCAGCCGTTTAGCGGGAGGGCATTACAATGAGCAGTTCTTC. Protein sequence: CASSRLAGGHYNEQFF.

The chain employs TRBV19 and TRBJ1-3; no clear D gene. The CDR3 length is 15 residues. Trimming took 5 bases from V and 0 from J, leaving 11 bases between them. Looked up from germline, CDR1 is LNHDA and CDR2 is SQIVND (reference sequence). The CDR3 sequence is CASSPDSYSGNTIYF. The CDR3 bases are TGTGCCAGTAGTCCGGACTCATACTCTGGAAACACCATATATTTT.

CDR3 amino acids: CASSTYDRDDYGYTF. CDR3 DNA sequence: TGTGCCAGTAGTACCTACGACCGGGACGACTATGGCTACACCTTC. The genes are TRBV19 and TRBJ1-2, with TRBD1 as a possible D gene (5 bases). The CDR3 loop spans 15 amino acids. The V end lost 4 bases, the J end lost 3 bases, and 15 bases lay between the germline ends. CDR1 and CDR2 (germline): LNHDA, SQIVND (reference sequence).

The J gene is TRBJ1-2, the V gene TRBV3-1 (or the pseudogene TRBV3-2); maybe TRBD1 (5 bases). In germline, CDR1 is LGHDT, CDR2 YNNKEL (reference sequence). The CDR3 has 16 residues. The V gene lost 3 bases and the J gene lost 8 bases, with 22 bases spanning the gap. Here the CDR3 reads CASSHLTGTSAGGYTF. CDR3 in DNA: TGTGCCAGCAGCCACCTCACCGGGACCTCGGCCGGCGGCTACACCTTC.

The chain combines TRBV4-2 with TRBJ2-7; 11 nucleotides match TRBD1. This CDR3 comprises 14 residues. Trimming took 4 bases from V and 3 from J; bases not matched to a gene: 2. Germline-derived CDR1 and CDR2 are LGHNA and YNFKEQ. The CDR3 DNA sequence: TGTGCCAGCAGCCCGGGACAGGGGGACTACGAGCAGTACTTC. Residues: CASSPGQGDYEQYF.

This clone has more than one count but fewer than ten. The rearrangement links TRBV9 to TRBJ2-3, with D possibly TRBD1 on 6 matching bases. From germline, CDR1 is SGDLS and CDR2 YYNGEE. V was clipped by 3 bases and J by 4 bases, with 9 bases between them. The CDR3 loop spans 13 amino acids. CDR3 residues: CASSDNRADTQYF. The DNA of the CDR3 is TGTGCCAGCAGCGATAACAGGGCAGATACGCAGTATTTT.

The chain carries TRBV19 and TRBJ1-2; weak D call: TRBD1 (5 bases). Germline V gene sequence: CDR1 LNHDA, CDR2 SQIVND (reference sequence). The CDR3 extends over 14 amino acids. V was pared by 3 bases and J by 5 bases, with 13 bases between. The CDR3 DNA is TGTGCCAGTAGTATTTCGGGGACGGAGTATGGCTACACCTTC. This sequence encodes CASSISGTEYGYTF.

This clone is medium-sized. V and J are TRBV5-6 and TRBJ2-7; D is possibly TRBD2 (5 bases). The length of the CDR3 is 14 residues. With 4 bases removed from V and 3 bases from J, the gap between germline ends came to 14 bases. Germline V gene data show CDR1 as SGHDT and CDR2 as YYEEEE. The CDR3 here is CASSPGMGYYEQYF. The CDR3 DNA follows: TGTGCCAGCAGCCCCGGGATGGGGTACTACGAGCAGTACTTC.

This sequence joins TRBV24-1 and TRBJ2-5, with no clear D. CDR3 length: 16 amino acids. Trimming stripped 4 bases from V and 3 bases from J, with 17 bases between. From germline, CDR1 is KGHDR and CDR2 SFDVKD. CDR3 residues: CATSDPKEDFEETQYF. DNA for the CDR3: TGTGCCACCAGTGACCCGAAGGAAGACTTTGAAGAGACCCAGTACTTC.